The T cell receptor beta chain described here comes from a study of a mutant IDH1 vaccine in newly diagnosed glioma. Described time point: week 35, safety follow-up. A 20-mer mutant IDH1 peptide at 300 ug was injected subcutaneously with topical imiquimod. Points from the study as a whole: Changes to the top peripheral T cell clonotypes appeared unrelated to pseudoprogression.

The assay was immunoSEQ multiplex PCR, and TCRdb's table has in-frame clones only and misses some. This sample has tens of thousands of clones, with 75% to 85% found just once. In its sample, this clone was seen a few times. No antigen is known for it. The CDR3 runs 14 residues. Germline V gives CDR1 GTSNPN, CDR2 SVGIG (reference sequence). Trimming took 5 bases from V and 8 from J; bases not matched to a gene: 7. This clonotype was sampled from a man aged 35 to 55 with glioma. The chain couples TRBV30 to TRBJ2-1; 12 bases agree with TRBD2. The sample in question was PBMCs, obtained from a glioma patient whose treatment included an IDH1 peptide vaccine. The CDR3 DNA sequence: TGTGCCTGGTCATGGACTAGCGGGATTGATGAGCAGTTCTTC. As protein: CAWSWTSGIDEQFF.